One sample yielded the 9 T cell receptor beta chains listed below, sequenced in a study of T-cell reconstitution after alpha-beta-depleted transplantation in children listed by TCRdb under 2016. Receptors were amplified or captured by PCR. Sequenced on an Illumina HiSeq 2500. To normalize quantification of the TCRbeta repertoire, the TCR libraries were built with molecular barcoding that relied on unique molecular identifiers. TCRdb reprocessed the public reads (quality trimming at Q25 with fastp, clone calling with MiXCR) and kept in-frame beta chains. Here each entry gathers all rows of one CDR3 protein and keeps the most common genes and DNA. The sample data list some 490,000 distinct CDR3 sequences, and around an eighth of these were observed just once. The leading ten clones occupy 4.5% to 6% of the sample. The sample was PBMCs from the stem cell graft donor, taken from the stem cell graft. These TCRs come from a human donor who donated a stem cell graft to a child with combined immunodeficiency.

V usage is TRBV20-1 and J usage is TRBJ2-7, with D possibly called TRBD1 or TRBD2 (5 bases each). V lost 3 bases and J lost 9, with 15 bases in between. The CDR3 covers 12 residues. Germline-derived CDR1 and CDR2 are DFQATT and SNEGSKA (reference sequence). Here the CDR3 reads CSARGAGTGQYF. The CDR3 bases are TGCAGTGCTAGGGGAGCAGGGACCGGGCAGTACTTC.

The gene calls are TRBV25-1 and TRBJ2-7; TRBD2 agrees at 11 bases. Germline trimming cut 3 bases from V and 4 bases from J; bases unmatched to any gene: 11. CDR3 length: 17 residues. CDR1 is MGHDK and CDR2 is SYGVNS in the germline V gene. The chain's CDR3 is CASSEGTSGTRAYEQYF. The CDR3 region has the DNA TGTGCCAGCAGTGAGGGGACTAGCGGTACTCGGGCTTACGAGCAGTACTTC.

This clonotype appeared a few times. The V gene is TRBV20-1, the J gene TRBJ2-1; TRBD2 agrees at 12 bases. V shed 3 bases and J 2 bases; nucleotides not matched to a gene: 5. The V gene's germline CDR1 is DFQATT and CDR2 SNEGSKA (reference sequence). This CDR3 is 16 amino acids long. The DNA for the CDR3 is TGCAGTGCTAGGCCCCTAGCGGGAGGGACCTACAATGAGCAGTTCTTC. Translated, it gives CSARPLAGGTYNEQFF.

This chain links TRBV5-6 with TRBJ2-7; no clear D. V lost 1 base to trimming and J lost 0 bases, with 14 bases between them. The CDR3 is 16 amino acids. The germline V gene encodes CDR1 SGHDT and CDR2 YYEEEE. The CDR3 sequence: CASSLPPPTLSYEQYF. The CDR3 bases are TGTGCCAGCAGCTTGCCCCCTCCGACACTCTCCTACGAGCAGTACTTC.

The chain combines TRBV20-1 with TRBJ2-1; D is ambiguous. The CDR3 sequence is 17 residues long. Germline lookup yields CDR1 DFQATT and CDR2 SNEGSKA (reference sequence). V was pared by 0 bases and J by 5 bases, with 20 bases between. CDR3 sequence reads: CSARETFGISYHNEQFF. The CDR3 bases are TGCAGTGCTAGAGAGACCTTTGGGATTTCCTATCACAATGAGCAGTTCTTC.

In its sample, this clonotype was seen a few times. The chain carries TRBV6-5 and TRBJ2-1; D is uncertain. Germline CDR1 MNHEY, CDR2 SVGAGI. The CDR3 runs 14 residues. Trimming pared 2 bases from V and 9 bases from J, leaving 14 bases between. This CDR3 reads CASSYGPKGSEQFF. The CDR3 DNA is TGTGCCAGCAGTTACGGCCCAAAAGGCAGTGAGCAGTTCTTC.

A few counts support this clonotype. The V gene is TRBV10-3, the J gene TRBJ2-5; 10 nucleotides match TRBD2. There are 15 residues in the CDR3. The germline V gene has CDR1 ENHRY and CDR2 SYGVKD. V trimming: 4 bases; J trimming: 5 bases; junction bases outside the gene matches: 7. CDR3 region: CAISAGLAMGETQYF. CDR3 DNA: TGTGCCATCAGTGCGGGACTAGCGATGGGGGAGACCCAGTACTTC.

This clonotype was observed many times. The chain couples TRBV3-1 to TRBJ2-3; TRBD2 aligns across 10 bases. CDR3 size: 16 residues. The germline gives CDR1 LGHDT, CDR2 YNNKEL (reference sequence). The junction had 4 bases not matched to a gene; V was cut back by 3 bases and J by 1 base. CDR3 region: CASSQGAGGRTDTQYF. The DNA of the CDR3 is TGTGCCAGCAGCCAGGGAGCGGGGGGGCGCACAGATACGCAGTATTTT.

This clonotype appeared many times. The V gene is TRBV20-1, the J gene TRBJ2-5; D is unclear. CDR3 length equals 11 residues. CDR1 is DFQATT and CDR2 is SNEGSKA in the germline V gene (reference sequence). The CDR3 reads CSLARQETQYF. The CDR3 DNA follows: TGCAGCCTGGCCAGACAAGAGACCCAGTACTTC.